This passage covers 14 T cell receptor beta chains from one sample sequenced in a study of blood T cell repertoires in COVID-19. The data were produced by immunoSEQ multiplex PCR, yet TCRdb's version contains in-frame clones alone and is incomplete. The table has around 230,000 clones, under 90% seen once. The sample was PBMCs or T cells enriched from blood (not recorded which). These receptors were taken from a woman aged 25-40 years with acute COVID-19.

J is TRBJ1-6 and V is TRBV27; D possibly corresponds to TRBD1 (5 bases). Trimming left V 6 bases short and J 7 bases short, with 13 bases between. CDR1 is MNHEY, CDR2 SMNVEV, per germline (reference sequence). The CDR3 contains 14 residues. CDR3 sequence (DNA): TGTGCCAGCAGCCCAGGGTTGAGGAATTCACCCCTCCACTTT. Protein product: CASSPGLRNSPLHF.

DNA for the CDR3: TGTGCCAGCAGCCTGGGACAGCCACAAGAGACCCAGTACTTC. As protein: CASSLGQPQETQYF. This chain uses TRBV7-2 with TRBJ2-5; TRBD1 agrees at 7 bases. V lost 5 bases and J lost 2; bases outside the gene matches: 5. Germline V gene data show CDR1 as SGHTA and CDR2 as FQGNSA. The CDR3 consists of 14 residues.

CDR3 DNA: TGTGCCAGCAGTTACGGGGGCACCCAGCCCCAGCATTTT. As protein: CASSYGGTQPQHF. The V and J genes are TRBV6-2 or TRBV6-3 and TRBJ1-5; tentative D call: TRBD1 (6 bases). The CDR3 has 13 residues. Trimming shortened V by 2 bases and J by 7 bases, and 9 bases separated the two germline ends. Germline V gives CDR1 MNHEY, CDR2 SVGEGT.

The chain couples TRBV19 to TRBJ2-1, with TRBD2 as a possible D gene (7 bases). The CDR3 runs to 14 residues. CDR1 is LNHDA, CDR2 SQIVND, per germline (reference sequence). With 8 bases removed from V and 7 bases from J, the gap between germline ends came to 18 bases. CDR3 protein: CASEGGGEGNEQFF. CDR3 nucleotide sequence: TGTGCCAGTGAAGGGGGGGGAGAGGGGAATGAGCAGTTCTTC. Complete variable domain (other parts from reference TRBV19 and TRBJ2-1): DGGITQSPKYLFRKEGQNVTLSCEQNLNHDAMYWYRQDPGQGLRLIYYSQIVNDFQKGDIAEGYSVSREKKESFPLTVTSAQKNPTAFYLCASEGGGEGNEQFFGPGTRLTVL.

The genes are TRBV4-1 and TRBJ1-2; 8 positions agree with TRBD1. The CDR3 is 15 amino acids. Germline values: CDR1 MGHRA, CDR2 YSYEKL. Trimming at V came to 0 bases and at J to 8 bases, leaving 8 bases not matched to a gene. The CDR3 region is CASSQDLWSGGGYTF. The CDR3 DNA reads as TGCGCCAGCAGCCAAGATCTATGGTCAGGGGGCGGCTACACCTTC.

In its sample, this clone was seen once. Other DNA sequences within the sample encode an identical CDR3. The V and J genes are TRBV9 and TRBJ1-3; D call uncertain. CDR3 length: 14 residues. Trimming pared 0 bases from V and 1 base from J, leaving 5 bases between. The V gene's germline CDR1 is SGDLS and CDR2 YYNGEE. CDR3 sequence reads: CASSVAVSGNTIYF. The CDR3, as DNA: TGTGCCAGCAGCGTAGCTGTTTCTGGAAACACCATATATTTT.

The chain carries TRBV18 and TRBJ2-1; 8 bases line up with TRBD2. CDR3 size: 15 residues. V gave up 1 base and J gave up 7 bases; unmatched junction bases: 6. Germline loops: CDR1 KGHSH, CDR2 LQKENI. The CDR3 here is CASSPQSGSFNEQFF. The DNA of the CDR3 is TGTGCCAGCTCACCACAGAGCGGGAGCTTTAATGAGCAGTTCTTC.

V usage is TRBV29-1 and J usage is TRBJ2-2, with D perhaps matching TRBD2 (5 bases). Germline V CDR1 and CDR2: SQVTM, ANQGSEA. The length of the CDR3 is 13 residues. Trimming removed 3 bases from V and 1 base from J, with 6 bases in between. The CDR3 loop reads CSVDEGNTGELFF. Written as DNA, the CDR3 is TGCAGCGTTGACGAGGGGAACACCGGGGAGCTGTTTTTT.

V is TRBV5-5 and J is TRBJ1-2; D gene uncertain. The germline V gene encodes CDR1 SGHKS and CDR2 YYEKEE (reference sequence). Trimming shortened V by 4 bases and J by 5 bases, and 12 bases separated the two germline ends. The CDR3 length is 13 residues. This CDR3 reads CASSPYLSYGYTF. The CDR3 DNA follows: TGTGCCAGCAGCCCCTACCTATCTTATGGCTACACCTTC.

The chain has TRBV28 and TRBJ1-2; 8 bases agree with TRBD1. The CDR3 is 12 residues long. Looked up from germline, CDR1 is MDHEN and CDR2 is SYDVKM. V trimming: 9 bases; J trimming: 8 bases; junction bases outside the gene matches: 8. In DNA form, the CDR3 reads TGTGCCAGTAGGGGACAGGTCGAAGGCTACACCTTC. It yields the protein CASRGQVEGYTF.

V is TRBV19 and J is TRBJ2-6; TRBD2 matches 7 bases. The ends lost 1 base at V and 1 base at J; junction bases unmatched: 4. The CDR3 has 17 residues. Germline V gene sequence: CDR1 LNHDA, CDR2 SQIVND (reference sequence). CDR3 coding DNA: TGTGCCAGTAGTATAGTACTGGGGGGGTCTGGGGCCAACGTCCTGACTTTC. This translates into CASSIVLGGSGANVLTF.

This clone occurred a few times. Additional DNA sequences in this sample encode the identical CDR3. The chain recombines TRBV21-1 with TRBJ1-2; the table's D call, TRBD1, was not checked against the DNA. TRBV21-1 is noted as a pseudogene. CDR3 length: 15 amino acids. The CDR3 DNA is TGTGCCAGCAGCATTACACAGGGACCCTTCTATGGCTACACCTTC. Translating gives CASSITQGPFYGYTF.

The chain links TRBV30 to TRBJ2-3; tentative D call: TRBD1 (6 bases). Germline V gene lookup returns CDR1 GTSNPN and CDR2 SVGIG (reference sequence). The CDR3 sequence is 15 residues long. The V and J ends lost 0 bases and 3 bases respectively, with 13 bases between them. The CDR3: CAWSVTGGRTDTQYF. CDR3 bases: TGTGCCTGGAGTGTAACTGGGGGCAGGACAGATACGCAGTATTTT.

The CDR3 region is CASSLTDRFYGYTF. In nucleotides, the CDR3 is TGTGCCAGCAGTTTAACGGACAGGTTCTATGGCTACACCTTC. The J gene is TRBJ1-2, the V gene TRBV28, with 7 bases that match TRBD1. The germline gives CDR1 MDHEN, CDR2 SYDVKM. This CDR3 contains 14 residues. V trimming: 2 bases; J trimming: 4 bases; junction bases outside the gene matches: 4.